A single sample is the source of the 30 T cell receptor beta chains below, sequenced in a study of cytomegalovirus exposure and HLA in healthy donors. TCRdb's copy holds only in-frame clones and misses some; the assay was immunoSEQ multiplex PCR. Among under 200,000 clones listed, 91% were seen once. The sample consisted of PBMCs. The source of these receptors is a young woman in good health and CMV-seropositive.

The J gene is TRBJ2-7, the V gene TRBV5-1, with 11 bases identical to TRBD2. The length of the CDR3 is 15 residues. V shed 0 bases and J 3 bases; nucleotides not matched to a gene: 2. Looked up from germline, CDR1 is SGHRS and CDR2 is YFSETQ. Here the CDR3 reads CASSLVTSGGYEQYF. The CDR3 coding sequence is TGCGCCAGCAGCTTGGTTACTAGCGGGGGCTACGAGCAGTACTTC.

CDR3 sequence reads: CASSRRDSSYEQYF. In DNA, the CDR3 is TGTGCCAGCAGCCGCCGGGACAGCTCCTACGAGCAGTACTTC. The rearrangement uses TRBV5-4 and TRBJ2-7, with 7 bases that match TRBD1. The V gene's germline CDR1 is SGHNT and CDR2 YYREEE (reference sequence). The CDR3 totals 14 residues. After removal of 4 bases from V and 0 bases from J, the junction contained 4 bases not matched to a gene.

The chain joins TRBV27 to TRBJ2-1; 7 positions match TRBD2. The CDR3 extends over 16 amino acids. J was trimmed by 0 bases and V by 6 bases; bases with no gene match: 8. The germline V gene has CDR1 MNHEY and CDR2 SMNVEV (reference sequence). CDR3 in amino acids: CASSPEGGSSYNEQFF. The CDR3 DNA sequence: TGTGCCAGCAGCCCAGAAGGCGGGAGCTCCTACAATGAGCAGTTCTTC.

J is TRBJ2-7 and V is TRBV5-6; 10 bases are a match to TRBD2. V was clipped by 1 base and J by 7 bases; unmatched bases: 2. The CDR3 runs 13 residues. CDR1 and CDR2 (germline): SGHDT, YYEEEE. The CDR3 reads CASSLMTSGEQYF. The CDR3 DNA sequence: TGTGCCAGCAGCTTGATGACTAGCGGGGAGCAGTACTTC.

The chain recombines TRBV28 with TRBJ1-1; no clear D gene. This CDR3 is built from 16 residues. V lost 5 bases to trimming and J lost 5 bases, with 21 bases between them. Per germline, CDR1 MDHEN and CDR2 SYDVKM. The CDR3 spells CASSPPRGLWVTEAFF. The CDR3 region has the DNA TGTGCCAGCAGTCCACCCAGAGGGCTCTGGGTTACTGAAGCTTTCTTT.

V is TRBV18 and J is TRBJ2-7; 8 bases agree with TRBD2. The length of the CDR3 is 17 residues. Germline CDR1 KGHSH, CDR2 LQKENI. Trimming took 3 bases from V and 4 from J; bases not matched to a gene: 14. The CDR3 nucleotides read TGTGCCAGCTCACCGTTCGGTAGTGCGGGAGGTCTATACGAGCAGTACTTC. As protein: CASSPFGSAGGLYEQYF.

The gene calls are TRBV7-9 and TRBJ2-1; D is unresolved. Germline V gives CDR1 SEHNR, CDR2 FQNEAQ (reference sequence). V gave up 2 bases and J gave up 0 bases, with 5 bases separating them. The CDR3 extends over 14 amino acids. Here the CDR3 reads CASSLTISYNEQFF. CDR3 bases: TGTGCCAGCAGCTTAACTATCTCCTACAATGAGCAGTTCTTC.

The gene calls are TRBV10-3 and TRBJ1-1; D is uncertain. The germline V and J ends were trimmed by 4 bases and 12 bases, with 15 bases remaining between them. The CDR3 consists of 12 residues. CDR1 ENHRY and CDR2 SYGVKD come from the germline V gene. Here the CDR3 DNA reads TGTGCCATCAGTGCCTCGAATGCCAAGCCTTTCTTT. It encodes CAISASNAKPFF.

The rearrangement joins TRBV14 to TRBJ2-7; D ambiguous. The length of the CDR3 is 14 residues. V lost 4 bases to trimming and J lost 2 bases, with 12 bases between them. Germline CDR1 is SGHDN and CDR2 is FVKESK. The CDR3 region is CASSRISLPYEQYF. The CDR3 DNA reads as TGTGCCAGCAGCCGTATTAGTCTACCCTACGAGCAGTACTTC.

The chain couples TRBV29-1 to TRBJ2-2, with D uncertain. This CDR3 is 11 amino acids long. Germline V gene sequence: CDR1 SQVTM, CDR2 ANQGSEA. V lost 4 bases to trimming and J lost 4 bases, with 4 bases between them. CDR3: CSVARTGELFF. CDR3 DNA: TGCAGCGTTGCCCGCACCGGGGAGCTGTTTTTT.

This clone was picked up a small number of times. The V and J genes are TRBV5-6 and TRBJ1-2; TRBD1 agrees at 9 bases. After removal of 3 bases from V and 7 bases from J, the junction contained 7 bases not matched to a gene. Germline assignment: CDR1 SGHDT and CDR2 YYEEEE. This CDR3 has 14 amino acids. The CDR3 reads CASSSADRGSGYTF. The CDR3 nucleotides read TGTGCCAGCAGCTCAGCGGACAGGGGATCTGGCTACACCTTC.

This clone was seen a single time. The J gene is TRBJ2-5, the V gene TRBV4-1; 10 nucleotides line up with TRBD1. The CDR3 totals 15 residues. Losses at the gene ends were 0 bases for V and 5 bases for J; bases not matched to a gene: 3. CDR1 and CDR2 from the germline V gene are MGHRA and YSYEKL. The CDR3 sequence is CASSQEDRGWETQYF. DNA for the CDR3: TGCGCCAGCAGCCAAGAGGACAGGGGGTGGGAGACCCAGTACTTC.

This clone was seen just once. This sequence joins TRBV11-2 and TRBJ1-2; TRBD1 aligns across 9 bases. J gave up 6 bases and V 4 bases, and 9 bases lay outside the gene matches. CDR3 size: 15 residues. Germline V gene sequence: CDR1 SGHAT, CDR2 FQNNGV. CDR3 loop: CASSSNRGRWDGYTF. CDR3 coding DNA: TGTGCCAGCAGCTCAAACAGGGGGCGGTGGGATGGCTACACCTTC.

This chain joins TRBV18 and TRBJ2-1, with D perhaps matching TRBD2 (6 bases). The germline V gene has CDR1 KGHSH and CDR2 LQKENI. V was trimmed by 3 bases and J by 0 bases, leaving 21 bases between them. There are 19 residues in the CDR3. The CDR3 loop reads CASSPLVASAQASYNEQFF. The CDR3 DNA reads as TGTGCCAGCTCACCCCTGGTAGCTAGCGCCCAGGCCTCCTACAATGAGCAGTTCTTC.

The gene calls are TRBV5-6 and TRBJ2-3; maybe TRBD2 (5 bases). The CDR3 sequence is 12 residues long. V lost 3 bases and J lost 3, with 5 bases in between. Per germline, CDR1 SGHDT and CDR2 YYEEEE. The CDR3 bases are TGTGCCAGCAGCTGGACTACAGATACGCAGTATTTT. Protein product: CASSWTTDTQYF.

The chain links TRBV5-4 to TRBJ2-3, with D perhaps TRBD1 (6 bases). This CDR3 comprises 16 residues. Germline CDR1 and CDR2: SGHNT and YYREEE (reference sequence). V was shortened by 4 bases and J by 6 bases, with 21 bases between the two germline ends. CDR3 coding DNA: TGTGCCAGCAGCCGTCCAACTCAGGGGATCTCCGATACGCAGTATTTT. Amino acid sequence: CASSRPTQGISDTQYF. Based on the CDR3 plus reference TRBV5-4 and TRBJ2-3, the full variable domain is ETGVTQSPTHLIKTRGQQVTLRCSSQSGHNTVSWYQQALGQGPQFIFQYYREEENGRGNFPPRFSGLQFPNYSSELNVNALELDDSALYLCASSRPTQGISDTQYFGPGTRLTVL.

The chain combines TRBV29-1 with TRBJ2-1; 7 bases are shared with TRBD1. Germline CDR1 is SQVTM and CDR2 is ANQGSEA. The CDR3 runs to 12 residues. Losses at the gene ends were 6 bases for V and 7 bases for J; bases not matched to a gene: 6. The CDR3 spells CSVLGTVNEQFF. In nucleotides, the CDR3 is TGCAGCGTACTAGGGACAGTAAATGAGCAGTTCTTC.

The genes are TRBV18 and TRBJ2-5; a possible D gene is TRBD1 (6 bases). Germline CDR1 is KGHSH and CDR2 is LQKENI. The CDR3 loop spans 15 amino acids. V lost 4 bases to trimming and J lost 0 bases, with 12 bases between them. DNA of the CDR3: TGTGCCAGCTCACGGACAGATCCGTACCAAGAGACCCAGTACTTC. Amino acid sequence: CASSRTDPYQETQYF.

The chain has TRBV11-3 and TRBJ2-5; 7 positions agree with TRBD1. CDR1 and CDR2 (germline): SGHNT, YENEEA. J was trimmed by 2 bases and V by 4 bases; bases with no gene match: 4. There are 14 residues in the CDR3. CDR3 nucleotide sequence: TGTGCCAGCAGCTCCGACAGGGAGCAAGAGACCCAGTACTTC. This encodes CASSSDREQETQYF.

This chain connects TRBV14 to TRBJ2-3; TRBD2 aligns across 11 bases. CDR3 size: 17 residues. Germline assignment: CDR1 SGHDN and CDR2 FVKESK. V gave up 4 bases and J gave up 0 bases; unmatched junction bases: 6. CDR3 sequence (DNA): TGTGCCAGCAGCCGAACTAGCGGGAGAGCTAGCACAGATACGCAGTATTTT. Residues: CASSRTSGRASTDTQYF.

With regard to this clone: Other DNA sequences from this sample encode an identical CDR3 as well. The V call is TRBV7-9, the J call TRBJ1-1; 7 bases map to TRBD1. The CDR3 loop spans 15 amino acids. Trimming removed 0 bases from V and 1 base from J; junction bases left unmatched: 2. From germline, CDR1 is SEHNR and CDR2 FQNEAQ (reference sequence). CDR3 nucleotide sequence: TGTGCCAGCAGCTTAGCTGGGACAGCGAACACTGAAGCTTTCTTT. Translated: CASSLAGTANTEAFF.

V gene TRBV19 combines with J gene TRBJ2-5; 10 bases are a match to TRBD2. V was clipped by 6 bases and J by 5 bases; unmatched bases: 6. The CDR3 spans 14 residues. In germline, CDR1 is LNHDA, CDR2 SQIVND (reference sequence). As DNA, the CDR3 is TGTGCCAGTAGCCCGGGACTAGCGAAGGAGACCCAGTACTTC. Protein: CASSPGLAKETQYF.

This sequence joins TRBV7-2 and TRBJ2-2; 12 bases map to TRBD2. The CDR3 is 19 amino acids. Losses at the gene ends were 3 bases for V and 6 bases for J; bases not matched to a gene: 14. Looked up from germline, CDR1 is SGHTA and CDR2 is FQGNSA. The CDR3 is CASSFIVLAGGLAPGELFF. In DNA form, the CDR3 reads TGTGCCAGCAGCTTTATCGTCCTAGCGGGGGGGCTAGCCCCCGGGGAGCTGTTTTTT. Combining the CDR3 with reference TRBV7-2 and TRBJ2-2 gives the whole variable domain GAGVSQSPSNKVTEKGKDVELRCDPISGHTALYWYRQSLGQGLEFLIYFQGNSAPDKSGLPSDRFSAERTGGSVSTLTIQRTQQEDSAVYLCASSFIVLAGGLAPGELFFGEGSRLTVL.

This clone was observed a handful of times. The chain links TRBV10-1 to TRBJ1-1; 9 bases map to TRBD1. The V gene's germline CDR1 is WNHNN and CDR2 SYGVQD (reference sequence). With 2 bases clipped from V and 7 bases from J, the junction kept 2 bases outside the gene matches. The CDR3 runs 13 residues. In DNA form, the CDR3 reads TGCGCCAGCAGTGAGGGACAGGGGTATGAAGCTTTCTTT. It is translated as CASSEGQGYEAFF.

The chain links TRBV18 to TRBJ2-4; D is ambiguous. Germline CDR1 KGHSH, CDR2 LQKENI. The CDR3 is 15 amino acids. V shed 3 bases and J shed 1 base, with 10 bases lying between them. CDR3 sequence reads: CASSPADGAKNIQYF. Here the CDR3 DNA reads TGTGCCAGCTCACCTGCTGACGGGGCCAAAAACATTCAGTACTTC.

The V gene is TRBV27, the J gene TRBJ1-3; D may be TRBD1 (5 bases). Germline CDR1 MNHEY, CDR2 SMNVEV (reference sequence). Between the trimmed V and J ends, which lost 5 bases and 0 bases, there was a span of 17 bases. The CDR3 loop spans 17 amino acids. The CDR3 region has the DNA TGTGCCAGCAGTACTGACAGACATCCAGCCTCTGGAAACACCATATATTTT. Amino acids: CASSTDRHPASGNTIYF.

The CDR3 nucleotides are TGTGCCAGCAGCGTAATCCAATCCCGAGACAGGGGGTCTCAAGAGACCCAGTACTTC. Protein sequence: CASSVIQSRDRGSQETQYF. V gene TRBV9 combines with J gene TRBJ2-5, with 9 bases aligning to TRBD1. Germline loops: CDR1 SGDLS, CDR2 YYNGEE. The CDR3 has 19 residues. After removal of 1 base from V and 2 bases from J, the junction contained 15 bases not matched to a gene.

The sample holds one count of this clone. The gene calls are TRBV11-2 and TRBJ2-3; D not certain. The CDR3 is 16 residues long. V lost 1 base and J lost 4, with 15 bases in between. CDR1 and CDR2 (germline): SGHAT, FQNNGV. The CDR3 DNA is TGTGCCAGCAGCTTAGTTGGCCCCGGCGGTGCAGATACGCAGTATTTT. It is translated as CASSLVGPGGADTQYF.

J is TRBJ2-5 and V is TRBV5-6; a possible D gene is TRBD1 (5 bases). Trimming shortened V by 2 bases and J by 4 bases, and 15 bases separated the two germline ends. Germline V CDR1 and CDR2: SGHDT, YYEEEE. The CDR3 spans 15 residues. CDR3 in DNA: TGTGCCAGCAGCTTTGGGGCAGACATACGAGAGACCCAGTACTTC. Protein product: CASSFGADIRETQYF.

The gene calls are TRBV6-5 and TRBJ2-5; 9 nucleotides line up with TRBD1. The V gene end was trimmed by 6 bases and the J gene end by 5 bases; junction bases not matched to a gene: 7. CDR3 length: 14 amino acids. The germline V gene has CDR1 MNHEY and CDR2 SVGAGI. This CDR3 reads CASSPQGAEETQYF. The CDR3 nucleotides read TGTGCCAGCAGCCCACAGGGGGCGGAGGAGACCCAGTACTTC.